Below, 7 T cell receptor beta chains from the same sample are listed, as sequenced in a study of kidney transplant recipient with SARS-CoV-2 infection. Via MiXCR, TCRdb re-called the reads, giving one row per CDR3 protein. The sample includes 200,000 to 300,000 distinct CDR3 sequences, 29% of them seen just once. Material: a blood sample, obtained at baseline and between days 110 and 120 from a kidney transplant recipient. These TCRs come from a male patient aged 30 to 39 who had COVID-19 and was a kidney transplant recipient. Some T cells may be graft donor cells.

As regards this clonotype: A much larger clone differs by one base, so this may be a read error. The rearrangement links TRBV27 to TRBJ2-5; tentatively, D is TRBD1 (5 bases). The CDR3 is 13 amino acids. Trimming stripped 6 bases from V and 1 base from J, with 9 bases between. Germline V gives CDR1 MNHEY, CDR2 SMNVEV (reference sequence). The CDR3 loop is CASRRQRQETQYF. CDR3 coding DNA: TGTGCCAGCAGAAGACAGCGCCAAGAGACCCAGTACTTC.

This clonotype was detected many times. This sequence joins TRBV3-1 and TRBJ2-5; 8 positions agree with TRBD2. In germline, CDR1 is LGHDT, CDR2 YNNKEL (reference sequence). The CDR3 has 17 amino acids. Trimming removed 4 bases from V and 0 bases from J; junction bases left unmatched: 10. The CDR3 sequence is CASSLRGGETYQETQYF. In DNA, the CDR3 is TGTGCCAGCAGCCTCCGGGGGGGGGAGACGTACCAAGAGACCCAGTACTTC.

A note on this clonotype: This could be a read error, since a much larger clone is one nucleotide away. The chain is built from TRBV4-1 and TRBJ2-7; TRBD2 agrees at 7 bases. CDR1 and CDR2 from the germline V gene are MGHRA and YSYEKL. The CDR3 covers 14 residues. In DNA form, the CDR3 reads TGCGCCAGCAGCCAAGGACCACTAGCGAGCGAGCGGTACTTC. Translation: CASSQGPLASERYF.

The table lists this clonotype with many counts. This sequence joins TRBV3-1 and TRBJ1-2; D not certain. Germline V gene sequence: CDR1 LGHDT, CDR2 YNNKEL (reference sequence). CDR3 length equals 14 residues. The ends were cut back, 0 bases at V and 4 bases at J, with 9 bases in the middle. The DNA of the CDR3 is TGTGCCAGCAGCCAAGAAAGGACTATCTATGGCTACACCTTC. This sequence encodes CASSQERTIYGYTF.

With respect to this clonotype: This sequence may be a read error, since a much larger clone differs from it by one base. The chain has TRBV5-6 and TRBJ1-2; D not certain. Looked up from germline, CDR1 is SGHDT and CDR2 is YYEEEE. The CDR3 runs to 16 residues. For the CDR3, the DNA is TGTGCCAACAGCTACTACAATAGTCGAAAGACCTATGGCTACACCTTC. Its protein product is CANSYYNSRKTYGYTF.

The chain employs TRBV25-1 and TRBJ1-2; D call uncertain. Germline V gene sequence: CDR1 MGHDK, CDR2 SYGVNS. The CDR3 is 17 amino acids. The ends were cut back, 5 bases at V and 4 bases at J, with 23 bases in the middle. CDR3 in amino acids: CASSKDSELGKTYGYTF. CDR3 nucleotides: TGTGCCAGCAGTAAAGATTCAGAACTGGGAAAGACCTATGGCTACACCTTC.

About this clonotype: The junction does not match germline at one end; this may be a read error. V usage is TRBV16 and J usage is TRBJ1-2; D not resolved. The CDR3 length is 12 residues. Germline CDR1 reads KGHSY; CDR2 reads FQNENV. CDR3 nucleotides: TGTACCAGCAGCCAACTCCCTGGGGGCTACACCTTC. This codes for CTSSQLPGGYTF. Using reference TRBV16 and TRBJ1-2 for the parts outside the CDR3, the full variable domain is GEEVAQTPKHLVRGEGQKAKLYCAPIKGHSYVFWYQQVLKNEFKFLISFQNENVFDETGMPKERFSAKCLPNSPCSLEIQATKLEDSAVYFCTSSQLPGGYTFGSGTRLTVV.